Given below is one T cell receptor beta chain in context. What it recognizes is unknown. This sample was taken from a study of cytomegalovirus exposure and HLA in healthy donors. Study-wide results and limits: The listing of 150 to 200 TCR beta chains classed them as cytomegalovirus-associated. As was reported, the classifier diagnosed cytomegalovirus status with high specificity and sensitivity.

CDR3 length: 16 residues. Trimming removed 3 bases at V and 3 bases at J, with 17 bases between. Germline assignment: CDR1 MGHRA and CDR2 YSYEKL. Assay used: immunoSEQ multiplex PCR; TCRdb lists only in-frame clones, some missing. The data contain 150,000 to 200,000 clones, roughly 89% of them singletons. V is TRBV4-1 and J is TRBJ1-2, with a tentative D call TRBD1 (6 bases). Sequenced: PBMCs. The receptor was derived from a woman in her 30s in good health and CMV-seronegative. The CDR3 DNA is TGCGCCAGCAGCCATCCTACCGAGGGGGTAGACTATGGCTACACCTTC. This codes for CASSHPTEGVDYGYTF.